The 25 T cell receptor beta chains below all came from one sample that was sequenced in a study of T cells in Graves' hyperthyroidism and ophthalmopathy. Amplification yielded TCR beta CDR3 regions, with RNA transcripts as the source. HTBI primers were the set used in a first-round RT-PCR of the TCR CDR3. TCRdb re-called the multiplex PCR reads with MiXCR, one entry per CDR3 protein. The sample shows approximately 870,000 distinct CDR3 sequences, around 39% of them seen only once. Sequencing was carried out using blood. The receptor source for this set is a man younger than 30 with Graves' hyperthyroidism.

The J gene is TRBJ2-7, the V gene TRBV7-6, with TRBD1 identical over 12 bases. This CDR3 has 14 amino acids. With V trimmed by 3 bases and J by 7 bases, 4 bases remained unmatched. Germline values: CDR1 SGHVS, CDR2 FNYEAQ. CDR3 bases: TGTGCCAGCAGCTTCGGGACAGGGGGCTGGGAGCAGTACTTC. This translates into CASSFGTGGWEQYF.

Concerning this clonotype: A clone one base away is much larger, so this may be a read error. The chain joins TRBV10-2 to TRBJ2-7; D call uncertain. CDR3 length: 12 amino acids. Germline CDR1 and CDR2: WSHSY and SAAADI. The CDR3 nucleotides are TGCACCAGCAGTGATCCCAGCTACGAGCAGTACTTC. As protein: CTSSDPSYEQYF.

Many counts were recorded for this clonotype. V gene TRBV15 combines with J gene TRBJ2-7; 9 bases are a match to TRBD1. Germline CDR1 and CDR2: LNHNV and YYDKDF (reference sequence). V dropped 4 bases and J dropped 3; count of bases not matched to a gene: 4. The CDR3 has 14 residues. DNA of the CDR3: TGTGCCACCAGCATAGAGACAGGGGGCTACGAGCAGTACTTC. Encoded protein: CATSIETGGYEQYF.

This chain uses TRBV9 with TRBJ2-7; 9 bases map to TRBD2. The CDR3 is 16 amino acids. Per the germline V gene, CDR1 is SGDLS and CDR2 is YYNGEE. V lost 0 bases to trimming and J lost 2 bases; unmatched junction nucleotides: 6. Here the CDR3 DNA reads TGTGCCAGCAGCGTAGGAGCTAGCGGGGCCACCTACGAGCAGTACTTC. This translates into CASSVGASGATYEQYF.

The rearrangement uses TRBV2 and TRBJ2-7, with D possibly being TRBD1 (5 bases). Germline V gene sequence: CDR1 SNHLY, CDR2 FYNNEI. V was cut by 7 bases and J by 2 bases, with 9 bases left in between. CDR3 length: 12 residues. The CDR3 bases are TGTGCCAGCAATGACAGAGCCTACGAGCAGTACTTC. As protein: CASNDRAYEQYF.

The V gene is TRBV7-9, the J gene TRBJ1-2, with D unclear. V lost 5 bases and J 8 bases, leaving 12 bases between the germline ends. The CDR3 is made up of 12 amino acids. Germline CDR1 reads SEHNR; CDR2 reads FQNEAQ (reference sequence). CDR3 sequence reads: CASSTGISGYTF. CDR3 coding DNA: TGTGCCAGCAGCACCGGGATTAGCGGCTACACCTTC.

The table lists this clonotype with many counts. V gene TRBV7-9 combines with J gene TRBJ2-7; D not certain. CDR1 SEHNR and CDR2 FQNEAQ come from the germline V gene (reference sequence). V lost 1 base and J lost 3, with 4 bases in between. The CDR3 length is 12 residues. The CDR3 DNA reads TGTGCCAGCAGCTTAGACGACTACGAGCAGTACTTC. It encodes CASSLDDYEQYF.

This clonotype was detected only a few times. The chain combines TRBV20-1 with TRBJ2-2; 10 bases line up with TRBD2. J lost 1 base, V lost 6 bases, and 2 bases had no gene match. CDR3 size: 14 residues. Germline V gene lookup returns CDR1 DFQATT and CDR2 SNEGSKA (reference sequence). CDR3 coding DNA: TGCAGTGCCCCTAGCGGGGGGAACACCGGGGAGCTGTTTTTT. This codes for CSAPSGGNTGELFF.

This clonotype was seen more than once but under ten times. The chain employs TRBV11-2 and TRBJ2-7; D unresolved. The CDR3 spans 15 residues. CDR1 SGHAT and CDR2 FQNNGV come from the germline V gene. Trimming left V 0 bases short and J 2 bases short, with 11 bases between. The CDR3 reads CASSLDLRLAYEQYF. The CDR3 region has the DNA TGTGCCAGCAGCTTAGATCTGAGACTGGCCTACGAGCAGTACTTC.

There are many counts of this clonotype. The chain uses TRBV2 and TRBJ1-1; unclear D gene. CDR3 size: 13 residues. Germline V gene sequence: CDR1 SNHLY, CDR2 FYNNEI. The V end was cut by 8 bases, the J end by 0 bases, with 10 bases between. The CDR3 DNA follows: TGTGCCAGCCAACAATACCTGAACACTGAAGCTTTCTTT. Protein sequence: CASQQYLNTEAFF.

This clonotype was counted ten times or more. The rearrangement uses TRBV5-5 and TRBJ1-5; D is unresolved. Germline assignment: CDR1 SGHKS and CDR2 YYEKEE (reference sequence). V shed 0 bases and J shed 4 bases, with 8 bases lying between them. The CDR3 sequence is 14 residues long. The DNA for the CDR3 is TGTGCCAGCAGCTTGGGCTCAGTTAATCAGCCCCAGCATTTT. Encoded protein: CASSLGSVNQPQHF.

Ten or more counts support this clonotype. The genes are TRBV2 and TRBJ1-5, with D tentatively TRBD1 (5 bases). The V and J ends lost 5 bases and 5 bases respectively, with 13 bases between them. This CDR3 is 14 amino acids long. Germline V gene sequence: CDR1 SNHLY, CDR2 FYNNEI. The CDR3 spells CASSPRDWDQPQHF. CDR3 coding DNA: TGTGCCAGCAGTCCCCGGGACTGGGATCAGCCCCAGCATTTT.

This rearrangement joins TRBV15 to TRBJ1-2; D not certain. CDR1 and CDR2 (germline): LNHNV, YYDKDF (reference sequence). The V gene lost 0 bases and the J gene lost 0 bases, with 8 bases spanning the gap. CDR3 length: 15 amino acids. As DNA, the CDR3 is TGTGCCACCAGCAGAGATAGGCTTTCTAACTATGGCTACACCTTC. This sequence encodes CATSRDRLSNYGYTF.

The rearrangement uses TRBV7-3 and TRBJ1-1, with D maybe TRBD1 (6 bases). The CDR3 has 15 residues. V was clipped by 1 base and J by 1 base, with 10 bases between them. Germline-derived CDR1 and CDR2 are SGHTA and FQGTGA. CDR3 sequence (DNA): TGTGCCAGCAGCTTAAAGGGGGGGCGGAACACTGAAGCTTTCTTT. Translating gives CASSLKGGRNTEAFF.

This clonotype was detected ten times or more. One junction end disagrees with the germline gene, perhaps due to a read error. The J gene is TRBJ1-2, the V gene TRBV5-1, with no clear D. There are 13 residues in the CDR3. In germline, CDR1 is SGHRS, CDR2 YFSETQ. The DNA of the CDR3 is TGTGCCAGCAGCTTAGAAGGGTCCTATGGCTACACCTTC. Residues: CASSLEGSYGYTF. Full variable domain (remainder filled in from reference TRBV5-1 and TRBJ1-2): KAGVTQTPRYLIKTRGQQVTLSCSPISGHRSVSWYQQTPGQGLQFLFEYFSETQRNKGNFPGRFSGRQFSNSRSEMNVSTLELGDSALYLCASSLEGSYGYTFGSGTRLTVV.

The rearrangement joins TRBV19 to TRBJ2-5, with 7 positions matching TRBD1. The CDR3 sequence is 15 residues long. Trimming cost V 6 bases and J 2 bases; bases outside gene matches: 9. Germline-derived CDR1 and CDR2 are LNHDA and SQIVND (reference sequence). CDR3: CASRRGQALQETQYF. In DNA, the CDR3 is TGTGCCAGTAGGAGAGGACAGGCCCTTCAAGAGACCCAGTACTTC.

This clonotype appeared a few times. The chain uses TRBV7-2 and TRBJ2-5; 15 positions agree with TRBD2. This CDR3 region has 17 residues. Germline V gene sequence: CDR1 SGHTA, CDR2 FQGNSA. J lost 4 bases, V lost 0 bases, and 3 bases had no gene match. CDR3 bases: TGTGCCAGCAGCTTAGCGGGACTAGCGGGAGGTATAGAGACCCAGTACTTC. This sequence encodes CASSLAGLAGGIETQYF.

The chain joins TRBV20-1 to TRBJ2-7, with TRBD2 identical over 10 bases. Germline assignment: CDR1 DFQATT and CDR2 SNEGSKA (reference sequence). J gave up 4 bases and V 0 bases, and 9 bases lay outside the gene matches. CDR3 length: 16 residues. The CDR3 DNA reads as TGCAGTGCTAGAGATTTTACCCCTAGCGGGGGATACGAGCAGTACTTC. It yields the protein CSARDFTPSGGYEQYF.

Of note for this clonotype: This CDR3 is missing its conserved last phenylalanine or tryptophan, likely due to a read error. The rearrangement uses TRBV9 and TRBJ1-6; D remains unclear. The germline CDR1 and CDR2 sequences are SGDLS and YYNGEE. This CDR3 spans 14 amino acids. V lost 5 bases and J 0 bases, leaving 6 bases between the germline ends. The CDR3 is CASSFSSYNSPLHL. The CDR3 DNA reads as TGTGCCAGCAGTTTTAGCTCCTATAATTCACCCCTCCACCTT.

In the case of this clonotype: One end of the junction is discordant with germline, which a read error may explain. The CDR3 loop is CASSSPGRSQHF. The CDR3 bases are TGTGCCAGCAGTTCCCCCGGCCGGTCCCAGCATTTT. The rearrangement uses TRBV24-1 and TRBJ1-5; no clear D gene. Per germline, CDR1 KGHDR and CDR2 SFDVKD. This CDR3 is built from 12 residues.

This clonotype came up a few times. The chain employs TRBV4-1 and TRBJ1-5; D might be TRBD1 (6 bases). The V gene's germline CDR1 is MGHRA and CDR2 YSYEKL. V lost 7 bases and J 6 bases, leaving 16 bases between the germline ends. The CDR3 is made up of 14 amino acids. The CDR3 region is CASKGQGGTQPQHF. DNA of the CDR3: TGCGCCAGCAAAGGTCAAGGGGGGACTCAGCCCCAGCATTTT.

This chain links TRBV20-1 with TRBJ1-2; 8 bases are shared with TRBD1. V lost 3 bases to trimming and J lost 12 bases; unmatched junction nucleotides: 6. In germline, CDR1 is DFQATT, CDR2 SNEGSKA (reference sequence). There are 11 residues in the CDR3. In nucleotides, the CDR3 is TGCAGTGCTAGTGAGTCAGGGGGCAACACCTTC. Its protein is CSASESGGNTF.

This clonotype came up a few times. The chain has TRBV20-1 and TRBJ1-6; D not resolved. From germline, CDR1 is DFQATT and CDR2 SNEGSKA (reference sequence). V lost 5 bases and J 6 bases, leaving 11 bases between the germline ends. This CDR3 region has 13 residues. The CDR3 loop reads CSAGGVVNSPLHF. In DNA, the CDR3 is TGCAGTGCTGGCGGGGTTGTTAATTCACCCCTCCACTTT.

This clonotype turned up a few times. The gene calls are TRBV29-1 and TRBJ1-3; no firm D call. Trimming took 0 bases from V and 2 from J, leaving 5 bases between them. Germline CDR1 reads SQVTM; CDR2 reads ANQGSEA. The CDR3 consists of 13 residues. The CDR3 is CSVEESPGNTIYF. The CDR3 DNA sequence: TGCAGCGTTGAAGAGTCTCCTGGAAACACCATATATTTT.

The rearrangement links TRBV7-2 to TRBJ2-3; 7 nucleotides agree with TRBD2. Germline CDR1 is SGHTA and CDR2 is FQGNSA. J lost 0 bases, V lost 3 bases, and 3 bases had no gene match. The CDR3 covers 15 residues. The DNA for the CDR3 is TGTGCCAGCAGCTTCCTTAGCGGGAGCACAGATACGCAGTATTTT. It is translated as CASSFLSGSTDTQYF. The variable domain in full, with the rest retrieved from reference TRBV7-2 and TRBJ2-3, is GAGVSQSPSNKVTEKGKDVELRCDPISGHTALYWYRQSLGQGLEFLIYFQGNSAPDKSGLPSDRFSAERTGGSVSTLTIQRTQQEDSAVYLCASSFLSGSTDTQYFGPGTRLTVL.